Each of the 8 T cell receptor beta chains below was sequenced from the same sample in a study of CD8+ T cells in alopecia areata. Treatment given: oral pan-JAK inhibitor, 5-10 mg twice daily. Reverse transcribed after extraction, RNA yielded cDNA as the sequencing template. TCRdb's table, derived via immunoSEQ multiplex PCR, lists solely in-frame clones and lacks some. The top ten clones hold around 15% of a sample with some 170,000 clones, approximately 52% of them seen once. The material sequenced was CD4+ T cells sorted from blood, taken between weeks 55 and 65, from a patient treated with tofacitinib. The receptors were gathered from a human donor with alopecia areata.

The chain has TRBV29-1 and TRBJ2-3, with D unclear. The CDR3 extends over 14 amino acids. Germline CDR1 SQVTM, CDR2 ANQGSEA. Trimming stripped 4 bases from V and 3 bases from J, with 14 bases between. The CDR3 loop reads CSVAVVGGTDTQYF. The CDR3 nucleotides read TGCAGCGTTGCGGTGGTAGGTGGAACAGATACGCAGTATTTT.

V and J are TRBV29-1 and TRBJ1-1; tentative D call: TRBD1 (5 bases). The germline CDR1 and CDR2 sequences are SQVTM and ANQGSEA. This CDR3 is built from 12 residues. The V and J ends lost 7 bases and 2 bases respectively, with 11 bases between them. The DNA of the CDR3 is TGCAGCGCCAGGACATCTAACACTGAAGCTTTCTTT. Protein: CSARTSNTEAFF.

The chain couples TRBV7-2 to TRBJ2-5; 13 bases agree with TRBD2. This CDR3 is 16 amino acids long. In germline, CDR1 is SGHTA, CDR2 FQGNSA. Losses at the gene ends were 5 bases for V and 5 bases for J; bases not matched to a gene: 8. The DNA for the CDR3 is TGTGCCAGCAGCCCCGCACTAGCGGGGGGGCTTGAGACCCAGTACTTC. This translates into CASSPALAGGLETQYF.

This clone was recorded a few times. The rearrangement uses TRBV29-1 and TRBJ1-4; TRBD1 agrees at 7 bases. Per germline, CDR1 SQVTM and CDR2 ANQGSEA. The CDR3 spans 12 residues. J lost 8 bases, V lost 6 bases, and 6 bases had no gene match. The CDR3 DNA is TGCAGCGTAGGGACAGTTGGCGAAAAACTGTTTTTT. It translates to CSVGTVGEKLFF.

This chain joins TRBV5-1 and TRBJ2-3; D possibly corresponds to TRBD2 (5 bases). Germline lookup yields CDR1 SGHRS and CDR2 YFSETQ. Trimming shortened V by 6 bases and J by 2 bases, and 10 bases separated the two germline ends. The CDR3 runs 13 residues. The CDR3 loop is CASKSGDTDTQYF. The CDR3 DNA reads as TGCGCCAGCAAGAGCGGAGACACAGATACGCAGTATTTT.

The genes are TRBV10-3 and TRBJ1-5, with TRBD1 matching over 8 bases. Germline trimming cut 6 bases from V and 4 bases from J; bases unmatched to any gene: 5. The germline V gene encodes CDR1 ENHRY and CDR2 SYGVKD. The CDR3 is made up of 14 amino acids. CDR3: CAIRGDRGNQPQHF. The CDR3 DNA reads as TGTGCCATCAGAGGAGACAGGGGAAATCAGCCCCAGCATTTT.

This clone has more than one count but fewer than ten. The gene calls are TRBV6-5 and TRBJ1-1, with 7 bases matching TRBD1. The J segment lost 4 bases and the V segment lost 6 bases, leaving 11 bases of the junction unmatched. Looked up from germline, CDR1 is MNHEY and CDR2 is SVGAGI. The CDR3 contains 15 residues. CDR3 DNA sequence: TGTGCCAGCAGAGACCAAGACAGGGTGGGCACTGAAGCTTTCTTT. Encoded protein: CASRDQDRVGTEAFF.

The chain is built from TRBV11-2 and TRBJ1-2, with 7 bases that match TRBD1. V lost 3 bases to trimming and J lost 2 bases; unmatched junction nucleotides: 3. In germline, CDR1 is SGHAT, CDR2 FQNNGV. The CDR3 loop spans 14 amino acids. The chain's CDR3 is CASSFADRNYGYTF. CDR3 sequence (DNA): TGTGCCAGCAGCTTCGCGGACAGGAACTATGGCTACACCTTC. Looking up the rest from reference TRBV11-2 and TRBJ1-2 gives the full variable domain: EAGVAQSPRYKIIEKRQSVAFWCNPISGHATLYWYQQILGQGPKLLIQFQNNGVVDDSQLPKDRFSAERLKGVDSTLKIQPAKLEDSAVYLCASSFADRNYGYTFGSGTRLTVV.